These T cell receptor beta chains were read from a single sample in a study of T cell responses to AZD1222 COVID-19 vaccine. Only in-frame clones appear in the TCRdb table, and some are missing; sequencing was by immunoSEQ multiplex PCR. The data contain about 110,000 clones, over 75% of them singletons. Sequencing was performed on peripheral blood, taken on day 0 of MenACWY control vaccination. The receptors come from an adult in good health. Each CDR3 is given with its conserved first and last residue. Each record gives: J gene, clone size, V gene, D gene, CDR3 DNA, CDR3 protein. D genes are given only for firm matches. Where a row states a size, it is once, few, many or the class of an expanded clone; other rows omit it.

TRBJ1-1 | . | TRBV6-2/TRBV6-3 | . | TGTGCCAGCAGTTACTCGAGGCGAGTTTTGAACACTGAAGCTTTCTTT | CASSYSRRVLNTEAFF
TRBJ1-3 | . | TRBV4-3 | . | TGCGCCAGCAGCCAAGTCAAGGCATCCTCTGGAAACACCATATATTTT | CASSQVKASSGNTIYF
TRBJ2-7 | few | TRBV5-1 | TRBD1 | TGCGCCAGCAGCACCGGACAGGGGGCTCACGAGCAGTACTTC | CASSTGQGAHEQYF
TRBJ2-1 | . | TRBV4-1 | . | TGCGCCAGCGCGGGGCATGACTCCTACAATGAGCAGTTCTTC | CASAGHDSYNEQFF
TRBJ2-7 | . | TRBV27 | . | TGTGCCAGCAGTTCCGGGGCAGGGACCTCCTACGAGCAGTACTTC | CASSSGAGTSYEQYF
TRBJ2-3 | . | TRBV28 | TRBD2 | TGTGCCAGCAGTTTAGTCCTAGCGGGGGCCACAGATACGCAGTATTTT | CASSLVLAGATDTQYF
TRBJ1-2 | . | TRBV2 | . | TGTGCCAGCATCCCCGAACGCGTGGACCTCTATGGCTACACCTTC | CASIPERVDLYGYTF
TRBJ2-7 | . | TRBV3-1/TRBV3-2 | TRBD2 | TGTGCCAGCAGCCAACAGCTCGGGACTAGCGGGGGGCACACAACAACCTACGAGCAGTACTTC | CASSQQLGTSGGHTTTYEQYF
TRBJ2-4 | . | TRBV19 | . | TGTGCCAGTAGTATTGGTGGGTTGCGGGGACTAGCCAAAAACATTCAGTACTTC | CASSIGGLRGLAKNIQYF
TRBJ2-1 | . | TRBV6-4 | TRBD2 | TGTGCCAGCAGTGCGCTAGCGGGAGTTGTAGTCGGGGAGCAGTTCTTC | CASSALAGVVVGEQFF
TRBJ2-1 | . | TRBV5-4 | . | TGTGCCAGCAGCTCAGACACAAACTCCTACAATGAGCAGTTCTTC | CASSSDTNSYNEQFF
TRBJ2-1 | many | TRBV7-2 | TRBD2 | TGTGCCAGCAGCTCCCGGGGCGGGGGGGCTAGCAATGAGCAGTTCTTC | CASSSRGGGASNEQFF
TRBJ2-7 | . | TRBV7-2 | TRBD1 | TGTGCCAGCAGCTTAGGTGGGACAGGGACCTACGAGCAGTACTTC | CASSLGGTGTYEQYF
TRBJ2-7 | few | TRBV7-2 | TRBD2 | TGTGCCAGCAGCTCGGGACTAGCGAGGGGCGAGCAGTACTTC | CASSSGLARGEQYF
TRBJ2-7 | . | TRBV9 | TRBD2 | TGTGCCAGCAGCGTAGGGGCGGGAGCCTACGAGCAGTACTTC | CASSVGAGAYEQYF
TRBJ2-1 | . | TRBV11-2 | . | TGTGCCAGCAGTGGGGCTCAAAGCTCCTACAATGAGCAGTTCTTC | CASSGAQSSYNEQFF
TRBJ1-2 | once | TRBV5-6 | . | TGTGCCAGCAGCTTTGGACAGCTAGCCTATGGCTACACCTTC | CASSFGQLAYGYTF
TRBJ2-1 | . | TRBV4-3 | . | TGCGCCAGCAGCTATCTGGCCCCGGGTGGGGGGGGCAGGAATGAGCAGTTCTTC | CASSYLAPGGGGRNEQFF
TRBJ2-5 | . | TRBV18 | TRBD2 | TGTGCCAGCTCACCATCGGGGGGATTCCAAGAGACCCAGTACTTC | CASSPSGGFQETQYF
TRBJ1-5 | . | TRBV18 | . | TGTGCCAGCTCAAGGGTCGCAGCAGGCGGAAATCAGCCCCAGCATTTT | CASSRVAAGGNQPQHF
TRBJ1-3 | few | TRBV7-9 | TRBD1 | TGTGCCAGCAGCTTACAGGGGGCGGTAAACACCATATATTTT | CASSLQGAVNTIYF
TRBJ1-2 | . | TRBV10-3 | . | TGTGCCATCAGTGAAATCTTCACGTACCTTAACTATGGCTACACCTTC | CAISEIFTYLNYGYTF
TRBJ1-6 | . | TRBV10-1 | . | TGCGCCAGCAGGGCCGTTCGATACGACAGATACGTAGACCCGTCGCTTAATTCACCCCTCCACTTT | CASRAVRYDRYVDPSLNSPLHF
TRBJ2-3 | . | TRBV6-4 | . | TGTGCCAGCAGTTCCGACAGAATCTCGTCTAATACGCAGTATTTT | CASSSDRISSNTQYF
TRBJ1-2 | . | TRBV3-1/TRBV3-2 | . | TGTGCCAGCAGCCAAGCCCCTGAATATGGCTACACCTTC | CASSQAPEYGYTF
TRBJ2-7 | . | TRBV4-2 | . | TGTGCCAGCAGCCAAGACCTCTACGAGCAGTACTTC | CASSQDLYEQYF